Sequencing of this TCR beta chain was carried out in a study of Ad26.COV2.S vaccination and SARS-CoV-2 variants. Study background: The vaccine Ad26.COV2.S was put into the muscle once, or twice with 56 days between.

Trimming left V 6 bases short and J 3 bases short, with 14 bases between. This CDR3 comprises 14 residues. Germline-derived CDR1 and CDR2 are SGHTA and FQGNSA. Sequencing was performed with immunoSEQ multiplex PCR; in TCRdb, only in-frame clones are kept and a portion is missing. The sample holds hundreds of thousands of clones, around 89% seen once. Treatment in this sample: over 15 received Ad26.COV2.S at low or high dose, single or two shots; 5 received placebo; per-sample allocation not given. Day 63 after the first injection of vaccine or placebo was the sampling time. The rearrangement uses TRBV7-2 and TRBJ2-5; no definite D call. This sample comprised peripheral blood, obtained in a trial of Ad26.COV2.S vaccine versus placebo. The source is a person aged 18 to 59 who received the Ad26.COV2.S COVID-19 vaccine or a placebo. CDR3 DNA sequence: TGTGCCAGCAGACGTGTAGAGGAGAAAGAGACCCAGTACTTC. Its protein is CASRRVEEKETQYF.